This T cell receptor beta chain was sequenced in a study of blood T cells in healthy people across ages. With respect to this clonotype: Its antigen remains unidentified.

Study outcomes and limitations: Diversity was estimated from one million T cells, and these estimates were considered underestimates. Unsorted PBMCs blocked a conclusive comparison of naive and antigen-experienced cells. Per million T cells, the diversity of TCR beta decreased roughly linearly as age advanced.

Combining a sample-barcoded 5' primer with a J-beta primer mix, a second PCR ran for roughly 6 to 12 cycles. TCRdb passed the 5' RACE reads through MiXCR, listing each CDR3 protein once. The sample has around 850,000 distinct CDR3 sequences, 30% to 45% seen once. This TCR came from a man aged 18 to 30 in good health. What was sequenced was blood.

The CDR3 reads CSSRRDFGPREEQFF. In DNA, the CDR3 is TGCAGCTCTCGTCGAGATTTTGGTCCCAGGGAGGAGCAGTTCTTC. V is TRBV29-1 and J is TRBJ2-1; D tentatively reads TRBD1 or TRBD2 (5 bases each). Germline CDR1 is SQVTM and CDR2 is ANQGSEA. Between the trimmed V and J ends, which lost 8 bases and 10 bases, there was a span of 27 bases. The CDR3 length is 15 residues.